Below are 30 T cell receptor beta chains sequenced from a single sample in a study of blood T cell repertoires in COVID-19. The method was immunoSEQ multiplex PCR; TCRdb's version includes in-frame clones alone and lacks a portion of them. This table has about 73,000 clones, roughly 87% appearing once. Specimen: peripheral blood. The receptors originated from a man older than 75 with acute or convalescent COVID-19.

This chain uses TRBV11-3 with TRBJ1-1; 9 positions match TRBD1. The CDR3 runs 14 residues. Trimming took 4 bases from V and 1 from J; bases not matched to a gene: 1. Germline CDR1 SGHNT, CDR2 YENEEA. The CDR3 region is CASSSTGGNTEAFF. The CDR3 DNA follows: TGTGCCAGCAGCTCGACAGGGGGGAACACTGAAGCTTTCTTT.

V gene TRBV30 combines with J gene TRBJ1-1, with D perhaps TRBD1 (5 bases). V was clipped by 0 bases and J by 0 bases, with 11 bases between them. CDR1 is GTSNPN and CDR2 is SVGIG in the germline V gene (reference sequence). The CDR3 runs 15 residues. The CDR3 DNA is TGTGCCTGGAGTGTAAGGGGCCAATTGAACACTGAAGCTTTCTTT. It is translated as CAWSVRGQLNTEAFF. Full variable domain (missing parts from reference TRBV30 and TRBJ1-1): SQTIHQWPATLVQPVGSPLSLECTVEGTSNPNLYWYRQAAGRGLQLLFYSVGIGQISSEVPQNLSASRPQDRQFILSSKKLLLSDSGFYLCAWSVRGQLNTEAFFGQGTRLTVV.

The CDR3 bases are TGTGCCAGCAGGCGGACCGGGACTCCAAAAACTGAAGCTTTCTTT. This sequence encodes CASRRTGTPKTEAFF. The V and J genes are TRBV28 and TRBJ1-1; maybe TRBD1 (5 bases). V lost 6 bases and J 5 bases, leaving 19 bases between the germline ends. Germline V gives CDR1 MDHEN, CDR2 SYDVKM. The CDR3 has 15 residues.

The chain couples TRBV28 to TRBJ1-5; D call uncertain. The CDR3 runs to 13 residues. Trimming took off 6 bases at V and 5 bases at J, with 11 bases between the two ends. Germline CDR1 is MDHEN and CDR2 is SYDVKM. The CDR3 loop is CASRQQMDQPQHF. CDR3 DNA sequence: TGTGCCAGCAGACAACAGATGGATCAGCCCCAGCATTTT.

The chain couples TRBV7-8 to TRBJ1-2, with 12 bases that match TRBD1. The CDR3 runs to 15 residues. The ends lost 5 bases at V and 6 bases at J; junction bases unmatched: 7. Germline CDR1 SGHVS, CDR2 FQNEAQ. The CDR3 reads CASSRDGTGGHGYTF. CDR3 in DNA: TGTGCCAGCAGCCGCGACGGGACAGGGGGCCATGGCTACACCTTC. Filled out from reference TRBV7-8 and TRBJ1-2, the complete variable domain reads GAGVSQSPRYKVAKRGQDVALRCDPISGHVSLFWYQQALGQGPEFLTYFQNEAQLDKSGLPSDRFFAERPEGSVSTLKIQRTQQEDSAVYLCASSRDGTGGHGYTFGSGTRLTVV.

The chain combines TRBV29-1 with TRBJ1-2; D is uncertain. V lost 6 bases to trimming and J lost 2 bases, with 16 bases between them. Germline V gene lookup returns CDR1 SQVTM and CDR2 ANQGSEA. The CDR3 consists of 14 residues. The CDR3 reads CSVGGSNSNYGYTF. Here the CDR3 DNA reads TGCAGCGTCGGAGGGTCAAATTCAAACTATGGCTACACCTTC.

This rearrangement joins TRBV3-1 (or the pseudogene TRBV3-2) to TRBJ2-3; 9 bases are shared with TRBD2. V shed 1 base and J 6 bases; nucleotides not matched to a gene: 5. This CDR3 region has 15 residues. Germline CDR1 reads LGHDT; CDR2 reads YNNKEL (reference sequence). CDR3 region: CASSQAQAGGDTQYF. CDR3 in DNA: TGTGCCAGCAGCCAAGCTCAAGCGGGGGGTGATACGCAGTATTTT.

J is TRBJ2-2 and V is TRBV9; 10 nucleotides match TRBD2. The length of the CDR3 is 15 residues. Germline CDR1 reads SGDLS; CDR2 reads YYNGEE. V lost 5 bases, J lost 7 bases, and 8 bases stayed unmatched. Here the CDR3 reads CASSPLAGAGGELFF. The CDR3 DNA reads TGTGCCAGCAGTCCTCTAGCGGGAGCGGGCGGGGAGCTGTTTTTT.

This CDR3 reads CASSLQTGANTEAFF. The CDR3 DNA follows: TGCGCCAGCAGCTTACAAACAGGGGCGAACACTGAAGCTTTCTTT. The chain recombines TRBV5-1 with TRBJ1-1, with TRBD1 matching 7 bases. V shed 2 bases and J 1 base; nucleotides not matched to a gene: 5. The CDR3 totals 15 residues. Looked up from germline, CDR1 is SGHRS and CDR2 is YFSETQ.

The chain is built from TRBV6-4 and TRBJ2-7; 7 nucleotides match TRBD2. Germline CDR1 is MRHNA and CDR2 is SNTAGT. This CDR3 contains 14 residues. The junction had 4 bases not matched to a gene; V was cut back by 5 bases and J by 0 bases. The CDR3, as DNA: TGTGCCAGCAGTTTAGGGACTATCTCCTACGAGCAGTACTTC. Protein: CASSLGTISYEQYF.

V gene TRBV29-1 combines with J gene TRBJ1-2, with D perhaps matching TRBD1 (5 bases). V lost 6 bases and J 5 bases, leaving 16 bases between the germline ends. From germline, CDR1 is SQVTM and CDR2 ANQGSEA. The CDR3 is made up of 13 amino acids. CDR3 bases: TGCAGCGTGACGCAGGGAGGGGAGTATGGCTACACCTTC. Its protein is CSVTQGGEYGYTF.

In its sample, this clone was seen a few times. This chain links TRBV2 with TRBJ1-6; maybe TRBD1 (5 bases). The germline gives CDR1 SNHLY, CDR2 FYNNEI. With 5 bases removed from V and 6 bases from J, the gap between germline ends came to 14 bases. This CDR3 has 15 amino acids. The CDR3 is CASSTDPGANSPLHF. The CDR3 DNA sequence: TGTGCCAGCAGTACAGACCCTGGGGCTAATTCACCCCTCCACTTT.

The V and J genes are TRBV2 and TRBJ1-6; 7 bases match TRBD1. V lost 0 bases and J lost 6; bases outside the gene matches: 5. Germline CDR1 SNHLY, CDR2 FYNNEI. The length of the CDR3 is 16 residues. CDR3 sequence (DNA): TGTGCCAGCAGTGAAGCTGGGACAGATCCTAATTCACCCCTCCACTTT. This gives the protein CASSEAGTDPNSPLHF.

The gene calls are TRBV9 and TRBJ2-5, with D perhaps TRBD1 (5 bases). The CDR3 totals 14 residues. V lost 0 bases and J 3 bases, leaving 9 bases between the germline ends. CDR1 is SGDLS, CDR2 YYNGEE, per germline. CDR3 DNA sequence: TGTGCCAGCAGCGTAGCGGCAGGGAAAGAGACCCAGTACTTC. This encodes CASSVAAGKETQYF.

The chain combines TRBV7-8 with TRBJ2-1; D perhaps matches TRBD2 (6 bases). The germline V gene encodes CDR1 SGHVS and CDR2 FQNEAQ. This CDR3 has 12 residues. V dropped 5 bases and J dropped 10 bases, with 12 bases sitting between them. The CDR3 DNA is TGTGCCAGCAGCATCGGGGGATGGGAGCAGTTCTTC. It encodes CASSIGGWEQFF.

This sequence joins TRBV7-9 and TRBJ2-1; 11 bases fit TRBD2. The CDR3 sequence is 15 residues long. Germline assignment: CDR1 SEHNR and CDR2 FQNEAQ (reference sequence). J gave up 5 bases and V 4 bases, and 4 bases lay outside the gene matches. CDR3 coding DNA: TGTGCCAGCAGCTGGGGGACTAGCGGAAACAATGAGCAGTTCTTC. It specifies CASSWGTSGNNEQFF.

The gene calls are TRBV10-1 and TRBJ2-1; D possibly corresponds to TRBD1 (6 bases). The germline CDR1 and CDR2 sequences are WNHNN and SYGVQD (reference sequence). The CDR3 totals 16 residues. Trimming stripped 0 bases from V and 3 bases from J, with 12 bases between. The CDR3 DNA reads as TGCGCCAGCAGTGAGTCCGGGACACCCAACTACAATGAGCAGTTCTTC. It translates to CASSESGTPNYNEQFF.

This clone has more than one count but fewer than ten. The rearrangement uses TRBV2 and TRBJ2-7, with 8 bases aligning to TRBD1. The CDR3 totals 14 residues. Trimming removed 6 bases from V and 3 bases from J; junction bases left unmatched: 7. Germline V gives CDR1 SNHLY, CDR2 FYNNEI. The CDR3 coding sequence is TGTGCCAGCAGCCCGGACAGGGCCGGCTACGAGCAGTACTTC. Translated, it gives CASSPDRAGYEQYF.

V usage is TRBV2 and J usage is TRBJ1-1; TRBD1 might be the D (5 bases). Trimming removed 2 bases at V and 1 base at J, with 8 bases between. The CDR3 is made up of 14 amino acids. CDR1 is SNHLY, CDR2 FYNNEI, per germline. The CDR3 nucleotides read TGTGCCAGCAGTGAACTAGACAGGAACACTGAAGCTTTCTTT. Residues: CASSELDRNTEAFF. Looking up the rest from reference TRBV2 and TRBJ1-1 gives the full variable domain: EPEVTQTPSHQVTQMGQEVILRCVPISNHLYFYWYRQILGQKVEFLVSFYNNEISEKSEIFDDQFSVERPDGSNFTLKIRSTKLEDSAMYFCASSELDRNTEAFFGQGTRLTVV.

This chain joins TRBV28 and TRBJ2-2; 8 bases map to TRBD2. The CDR3 contains 16 residues. J gave up 6 bases and V 4 bases, and 10 bases lay outside the gene matches. CDR1 MDHEN and CDR2 SYDVKM come from the germline V gene. The CDR3 DNA is TGTGCCAGCAGTTCTAGCGGGCCGCCGGTGTCCGGGGAGCTGTTTTTT. Its protein is CASSSSGPPVSGELFF.

This chain connects TRBV19 to TRBJ1-4; TRBD1 aligns across 9 bases. This CDR3 has 15 amino acids. Germline V gene lookup returns CDR1 LNHDA and CDR2 SQIVND (reference sequence). Trimming at V came to 3 bases and at J to 8 bases, leaving 7 bases not matched to a gene. The CDR3 coding sequence is TGTGCCAGTAGTATTTCGGGGACAGGGCAGGAAAAACTGTTTTTT. As protein: CASSISGTGQEKLFF.

The rearrangement links TRBV29-1 to TRBJ2-1; D possibly corresponds to TRBD2 (6 bases). The V gene's germline CDR1 is SQVTM and CDR2 ANQGSEA. V lost 3 bases, J lost 13 bases, and 25 bases lay in between. The CDR3 sequence is 15 residues long. Here the CDR3 reads CSVDLGPRAGLSQFF. The CDR3 DNA follows: TGCAGCGTTGACTTGGGCCCAAGAGCGGGCCTGAGTCAGTTCTTC.

The chain recombines TRBV25-1 with TRBJ1-2, with a weak D call TRBD1 (5 bases). V was clipped by 4 bases and J by 4 bases, with 16 bases between them. The germline CDR1 and CDR2 sequences are MGHDK and SYGVNS. The CDR3 covers 15 residues. CDR3 sequence (DNA): TGTGCCAGCAGTGCATCAGGGTTTAGAGGCTATGGCTACACCTTC. It encodes CASSASGFRGYGYTF.

This chain links TRBV2 with TRBJ1-6, with D possibly TRBD1 on 5 matching bases. The V end was cut by 3 bases, the J end by 13 bases, with 19 bases between. This CDR3 has 15 residues. Germline CDR1 is SNHLY and CDR2 is FYNNEI. CDR3 region: CASSDRVGPPRPLHF. CDR3 nucleotides: TGTGCCAGCAGTGATAGAGTGGGGCCCCCCCGTCCCCTCCACTTT.

The rearrangement joins TRBV21-1 to TRBJ2-7; the D call TRBD2 from the table was never checked on the DNA. TRBV21-1 is flagged as a pseudogene. The CDR3 spans 12 residues. The CDR3 reads CASSSPGGEQYF. The DNA of the CDR3 is TGTGCCAGCAGCTCCCCGGGAGGCGAGCAGTACTTC.

This rearrangement joins TRBV30 to TRBJ1-1; perhaps TRBD1 as D (6 bases). Trimming left V 0 bases short and J 4 bases short, with 9 bases between. This CDR3 spans 13 amino acids. CDR1 and CDR2 (germline): GTSNPN, SVGIG (reference sequence). The CDR3 here is CAWSVGGGTEAFF. In DNA form, the CDR3 reads TGTGCCTGGAGTGTAGGGGGGGGCACTGAAGCTTTCTTT.

The chain has TRBV11-3 and TRBJ2-7, with 10 bases lining up with TRBD2. The CDR3 extends over 15 amino acids. With V trimmed by 0 bases and J by 5 bases, 4 bases remained unmatched. The V gene's germline CDR1 is SGHNT and CDR2 YENEEA. The CDR3 DNA follows: TGTGCCAGCAGCTTAGACCACGGGACTAGCGACGAGCAGTACTTC. This translates into CASSLDHGTSDEQYF. The whole variable domain, filled in from reference TRBV11-3 and TRBJ2-7, reads EAGVVQSPRYKIIEKKQPVAFWCNPISGHNTLYWYLQNLGQGPELLIRYENEEAVDDSQLPKDRFSAERLKGVDSTLKIQPAELGDSAVYLCASSLDHGTSDEQYFGPGTRLTVT.

The genes are TRBV10-1 and TRBJ2-7; D gene uncertain. Germline V gene sequence: CDR1 WNHNN, CDR2 SYGVQD (reference sequence). This CDR3 comprises 13 residues. Trimming removed 3 bases at V and 6 bases at J, with 12 bases between. The CDR3 DNA is TGCGCCAGCAGTGAAGGAGCACCAAGCGAGCAGTACTTC. Encoded protein: CASSEGAPSEQYF.

As for this clone: Other DNA variants within this sample encode the same CDR3. The chain couples TRBV6-1 to TRBJ1-1; tentative D call: TRBD1 (5 bases). The V gene's germline CDR1 is MNHNS and CDR2 SASEGT. CDR3 size: 16 residues. Trimming pared 6 bases from V and 2 bases from J, leaving 19 bases between. CDR3 amino acids: CASREMTAPLNTEAFF. The CDR3 DNA sequence: TGTGCCAGCAGAGAAATGACAGCTCCTCTAAACACTGAAGCTTTCTTT.

In its sample, this clone was seen a few times. The DNA for the CDR3 is TGTGCCACCAGTGCAGGGGGCCGGAACGGGGAGCTGTTTTTT. This encodes CATSAGGRNGELFF. The J gene is TRBJ2-2, the V gene TRBV24-1; 8 bases line up with TRBD1. The CDR3 sequence is 14 residues long. The junction had 5 bases not matched to a gene; V was cut back by 5 bases and J by 7 bases. Germline V CDR1 and CDR2: KGHDR, SFDVKD.